The rows below give T cell receptor beta chains drawn from one sample of a study of cytomegalovirus exposure and HLA in healthy donors. Produced via immunoSEQ multiplex PCR; TCRdb's table is partial and in-frame only. The sample holds about 120,000 clones, less than 85% seen once. The sequencing input was PBMCs. These receptors were collected from a man aged 50-59 years in good health and CMV-seropositive. Both conserved end residues are part of each CDR3. A D gene is named only where the DNA matches it firmly. Clone size is not always given. Where it is, it says once, few, many or a class for expanded clones.

v_gene: TRBV5-1; d_gene: .; j_gene: TRBJ1-2; abundance: .; CDR3nt: TGCGCCAGCAGCACGAGTTACGCTAACTATGGCTACACCTTC; CDR3aa: CASSTSYANYGYTF
v_gene: TRBV2; d_gene: .; j_gene: TRBJ1-5; abundance: .; CDR3nt: TGTGCCAGCAGTGGGCAGATCAGCAATCAGCCCCAGCATTTT; CDR3aa: CASSGQISNQPQHF
v_gene: TRBV11-2; d_gene: .; j_gene: TRBJ2-3; abundance: .; CDR3nt: TGTGCCAGCAGCTTAGGTACAGGGTTGGCTGATACGCAGTATTTT; CDR3aa: CASSLGTGLADTQYF
v_gene: TRBV29-1; d_gene: TRBD1; j_gene: TRBJ2-2; abundance: once; CDR3nt: TGCAGCGTTTTCGGGACAGGGGGCTGGACCGGGGAGCTGTTTTTT; CDR3aa: CSVFGTGGWTGELFF
v_gene: TRBV5-1; d_gene: TRBD1; j_gene: TRBJ1-1; abundance: .; CDR3nt: TGCGCCAGCAGCCCCACAGGGGCCGGAGGCACTGAAGCTTTCTTT; CDR3aa: CASSPTGAGGTEAFF
v_gene: TRBV11-2; d_gene: .; j_gene: TRBJ1-6; abundance: few; CDR3nt: TGTGCCAGCAGCCTCCAGGGTGTCTCCTATAATTCACCCCTCCACTTT; CDR3aa: CASSLQGVSYNSPLHF
v_gene: TRBV27; d_gene: TRBD1; j_gene: TRBJ1-2; abundance: .; CDR3nt: TGTGCCAGCAGTTCTCCACACAGGGGGCCTACGGATGGCTACACCTTC; CDR3aa: CASSSPHRGPTDGYTF
v_gene: TRBV19; d_gene: .; j_gene: TRBJ1-1; abundance: .; CDR3nt: TGTGCCAGCGGGGACTTGAACACTGAAGCTTTCTTT; CDR3aa: CASGDLNTEAFF
v_gene: TRBV4-3; d_gene: TRBD1; j_gene: TRBJ1-4; abundance: .; CDR3nt: TGCGCCAGCAGCCTTGCCTCGACAGGGGCTAATGAAAAACTGTTTTTT; CDR3aa: CASSLASTGANEKLFF
v_gene: TRBV4-3; d_gene: .; j_gene: TRBJ1-1; abundance: .; CDR3nt: TGCGCCAGCAGCCAAGGCCCGGACAGTAACACTGAAGCTTTCTTT; CDR3aa: CASSQGPDSNTEAFF
v_gene: TRBV6-5; d_gene: .; j_gene: TRBJ1-1; abundance: .; CDR3nt: TGTGCCAGCATCTTGAACACTGAAGCTTTCTTT; CDR3aa: CASILNTEAFF
v_gene: TRBV5-1; d_gene: TRBD2; j_gene: TRBJ2-5; abundance: .; CDR3nt: TGCGCCAGCAGCACGAATAGCGGGGGGCCGGAGGAGACCCAGTACTTC; CDR3aa: CASSTNSGGPEETQYF
v_gene: TRBV2; d_gene: TRBD1; j_gene: TRBJ2-3; abundance: few; CDR3nt: TGTGCCAGCAGTGGGACAGGGGGCATGATAGATACGCAGTATTTT; CDR3aa: CASSGTGGMIDTQYF
v_gene: TRBV7-2; d_gene: TRBD1; j_gene: TRBJ1-2; abundance: few; CDR3nt: TGTGCCAGCAGCTATGGACAGGGGGCGGGTGGCTACACCTTC; CDR3aa: CASSYGQGAGGYTF
v_gene: TRBV28; d_gene: TRBD2; j_gene: TRBJ2-7; abundance: .; CDR3nt: TGTGCCAGCAGCCCCGGGGGGGCCGGCGAGCAGTACTTC; CDR3aa: CASSPGGAGEQYF
v_gene: TRBV5-6; d_gene: TRBD1; j_gene: TRBJ1-2; abundance: .; CDR3nt: TGTGCCAGCAGCTTAATAACAGGGGTAAACTATGGCTACACCTTC; CDR3aa: CASSLITGVNYGYTF
v_gene: TRBV4-1; d_gene: .; j_gene: TRBJ1-5; abundance: .; CDR3nt: TGCGCCAGCAGCCAAGCGAGCAATCAGCCCCAGCATTTT; CDR3aa: CASSQASNQPQHF
v_gene: TRBV5-1; d_gene: .; j_gene: TRBJ2-2; abundance: .; CDR3nt: TGCGCCAGCAGACTGGACGGGGCGAACACCGGGGAGCTGTTTTTT; CDR3aa: CASRLDGANTGELFF
v_gene: TRBV7-6; d_gene: .; j_gene: TRBJ2-2; abundance: .; CDR3nt: TGTGCCAGCAGTCGACCCAGGGCGAACACCGGGGAGCTGTTTTTT; CDR3aa: CASSRPRANTGELFF
v_gene: TRBV6-5; d_gene: .; j_gene: TRBJ2-5; abundance: .; CDR3nt: TGTGCCAGCAGTTCCTCCGGGACTTCCCCTCAGGAGACCCAGTACTTC; CDR3aa: CASSSSGTSPQETQYF
v_gene: TRBV4-3; d_gene: .; j_gene: TRBJ1-6; abundance: .; CDR3nt: TGCGCCAGCAGCCAACAGGGGAATTCACCCCTCCACTTT; CDR3aa: CASSQQGNSPLHF
v_gene: TRBV5-6; d_gene: .; j_gene: TRBJ1-3; abundance: .; CDR3nt: TGTGCCAGCAGCTTGGCTTACACCCATGGAAACACCATATATTTT; CDR3aa: CASSLAYTHGNTIYF
v_gene: TRBV7-2; d_gene: .; j_gene: TRBJ2-3; abundance: .; CDR3nt: TGTGCCAGCAGCTCCCCCCGCGGAGCTAGCACAGATACACAGTATTTT; CDR3aa: CASSSPRGASTDTQYF
v_gene: TRBV7-2; d_gene: TRBD2; j_gene: TRBJ2-3; abundance: .; CDR3nt: TGTGCCAGCAGCTTACGGCCGCGGGGGAGCACAGATACGCAGTATTTT; CDR3aa: CASSLRPRGSTDTQYF
v_gene: TRBV7-2; d_gene: TRBD1; j_gene: TRBJ2-5; abundance: .; CDR3nt: TGTGCCAGCAGCTTAGACGCAGGGGGCGCGGAGACCCAGTACTTC; CDR3aa: CASSLDAGGAETQYF
v_gene: TRBV28; d_gene: .; j_gene: TRBJ1-2; abundance: .; CDR3nt: TGTGCCAGCAGTTACCAACAGGGAAGAGGCTACACCTTC; CDR3aa: CASSYQQGRGYTF
v_gene: TRBV11-2; d_gene: .; j_gene: TRBJ1-1; abundance: .; CDR3nt: TGTGCCAGCAGCGCCCGGGTCGCAGACACTGAAGCTTTCTTT; CDR3aa: CASSARVADTEAFF
v_gene: TRBV5-5; d_gene: .; j_gene: TRBJ1-1; abundance: .; CDR3nt: TGTGCCAGCAGCTTGGCCTTGAACACTGAAGCTTTCTTT; CDR3aa: CASSLALNTEAFF
v_gene: TRBV10-3; d_gene: TRBD1; j_gene: TRBJ2-3; abundance: .; CDR3nt: TGTGCCATCAGTGAGTGGGGACAGGGTTCCGATACGCAGTATTTT; CDR3aa: CAISEWGQGSDTQYF
v_gene: TRBV18; d_gene: TRBD1; j_gene: TRBJ1-4; abundance: .; CDR3nt: TGTGCCAGCTCTCCTCGACAGGGGCGGAATGAAAAACTGTTTTTT; CDR3aa: CASSPRQGRNEKLFF
v_gene: TRBV5-1; d_gene: TRBD2; j_gene: TRBJ2-7; abundance: .; CDR3nt: TGCGCCAGCAGCTTGGCGGGGGGCGAGCAGTACTTC; CDR3aa: CASSLAGGEQYF
v_gene: TRBV7-9; d_gene: .; j_gene: TRBJ2-1; abundance: .; CDR3nt: TGTGCCAGCAGCTTTTCGACTAGGGGCAATGAGCAGTTCTTC; CDR3aa: CASSFSTRGNEQFF
v_gene: TRBV6-1; d_gene: TRBD1; j_gene: TRBJ1-5; abundance: .; CDR3nt: TGTGCCAGCGACAGGGATGGTGGCAATCAGCCCCAGCATTTT; CDR3aa: CASDRDGGNQPQHF
v_gene: TRBV4-1; d_gene: TRBD2; j_gene: TRBJ2-5; abundance: .; CDR3nt: TGCGCCAGCAGCCAACTCTGGGGTCCGGGGGGGCGGCAGACCCAGTACTTC; CDR3aa: CASSQLWGPGGRQTQYF
v_gene: TRBV7-7; d_gene: .; j_gene: TRBJ2-2; abundance: .; CDR3nt: TGTGCCAGCAGCTTAGGGGCCGCAGGGGATCCCGGGGAGCTGTTTTTT; CDR3aa: CASSLGAAGDPGELFF
v_gene: TRBV20-1; d_gene: .; j_gene: TRBJ1-2; abundance: .; CDR3nt: TGCAGTGCAGTGGGGGGGAATGGCTACACCTTC; CDR3aa: CSAVGGNGYTF
v_gene: TRBV7-9; d_gene: TRBD1; j_gene: TRBJ1-1; abundance: .; CDR3nt: TGTGCCAGCAGTCGGGACAGGGACACTGAAGCTTTCTTT; CDR3aa: CASSRDRDTEAFF
v_gene: TRBV7-6; d_gene: TRBD1; j_gene: TRBJ1-5; abundance: .; CDR3nt: TGTGCCAGCAGCTCCGGACAGGGGCGACAGCCCCAGCATTTT; CDR3aa: CASSSGQGRQPQHF
v_gene: TRBV19; d_gene: TRBD1; j_gene: TRBJ1-5; abundance: .; CDR3nt: TGTGCCAGTAGTTATACAGGGGTGAGCAATCAGCCCCAGCATTTT; CDR3aa: CASSYTGVSNQPQHF
v_gene: TRBV5-4; d_gene: .; j_gene: TRBJ1-3; abundance: .; CDR3nt: TGTGCCAGCAGCCCACAGGGTCCTGGAAACACCATATATTTT; CDR3aa: CASSPQGPGNTIYF
v_gene: TRBV6-5; d_gene: .; j_gene: TRBJ2-7; abundance: few; CDR3nt: TGTGCCAGCAGTCCCCCAGGCTCCTACGAGCAGTACTTC; CDR3aa: CASSPPGSYEQYF
v_gene: TRBV5-1; d_gene: .; j_gene: TRBJ2-1; abundance: .; CDR3nt: TGCGCCAGCAGCTCCGCCGGGACATATGGAAATAATGAGCAGTTCTTC; CDR3aa: CASSSAGTYGNNEQFF
v_gene: TRBV29-1; d_gene: .; j_gene: TRBJ2-3; abundance: .; CDR3nt: TGCAGCGCCGTTCAACCCCACAGGGCAGATACGCAGTATTTT; CDR3aa: CSAVQPHRADTQYF
v_gene: TRBV19; d_gene: .; j_gene: TRBJ2-1; abundance: .; CDR3nt: TGTGCCAGTAGTATTGGGCAGGGGAGCTACAATGAGCAGTTCTTC; CDR3aa: CASSIGQGSYNEQFF
v_gene: TRBV19; d_gene: .; j_gene: TRBJ1-2; abundance: .; CDR3nt: TGTGCCAGTACTATCCTCTACTATGGCTACACCTTC; CDR3aa: CASTILYYGYTF
v_gene: TRBV4-1; d_gene: TRBD2; j_gene: TRBJ2-1; abundance: few; CDR3nt: TGCGCCAGCAGCCAACTGTTAGCGGGAGGTCCGCTTTACAATGAGCAGTTCTTC; CDR3aa: CASSQLLAGGPLYNEQFF
v_gene: TRBV2; d_gene: .; j_gene: TRBJ1-2; abundance: few; CDR3nt: TGTGCCAGCAGAATGGAGACTAACTATGGCTACACCTTC; CDR3aa: CASRMETNYGYTF
v_gene: TRBV7-9; d_gene: TRBD1; j_gene: TRBJ1-1; abundance: .; CDR3nt: TGTGCCAGCAGCTCGCCGACAGGGTACACTGAAGCTTTCTTT; CDR3aa: CASSSPTGYTEAFF
v_gene: TRBV15; d_gene: TRBD1; j_gene: TRBJ1-1; abundance: .; CDR3nt: TGTGCCACCAGCGTCCGGGACAGGAAGTACACTGAAGCTTTCTTT; CDR3aa: CATSVRDRKYTEAFF
v_gene: TRBV6-5; d_gene: .; j_gene: TRBJ2-7; abundance: .; CDR3nt: TGTGCCAGCAGTTACTCGAGAACTTCCTACGAGCAGTACTTC; CDR3aa: CASSYSRTSYEQYF
v_gene: TRBV27; d_gene: .; j_gene: TRBJ2-1; abundance: .; CDR3nt: TGTGCCAGCAGTTTAAGCAGGGGAAATTACAATGAGCAGTTCTTC; CDR3aa: CASSLSRGNYNEQFF
v_gene: TRBV6-5; d_gene: .; j_gene: TRBJ2-2; abundance: once; CDR3nt: TGTGCCAGCGCCTCGGGTCTTTCTCCCGGGGAGCTGTTTTTT; CDR3aa: CASASGLSPGELFF
v_gene: TRBV6-5; d_gene: TRBD1; j_gene: TRBJ1-3; abundance: few; CDR3nt: TGTGCCAGCAGTTACGGGGACAGGGGAAACACCATATATTTT; CDR3aa: CASSYGDRGNTIYF
v_gene: TRBV7-9; d_gene: .; j_gene: TRBJ1-2; abundance: .; CDR3nt: TGTTCCAGCAGCGAGGACAGCTATGGCTACACCTTC; CDR3aa: CSSSEDSYGYTF
v_gene: TRBV5-6; d_gene: .; j_gene: TRBJ1-2; abundance: .; CDR3nt: TGTGCCAGCAGCTTGGGCCCACTGGGTACGGGGTCTAACTATGGCTACACCTTC; CDR3aa: CASSLGPLGTGSNYGYTF